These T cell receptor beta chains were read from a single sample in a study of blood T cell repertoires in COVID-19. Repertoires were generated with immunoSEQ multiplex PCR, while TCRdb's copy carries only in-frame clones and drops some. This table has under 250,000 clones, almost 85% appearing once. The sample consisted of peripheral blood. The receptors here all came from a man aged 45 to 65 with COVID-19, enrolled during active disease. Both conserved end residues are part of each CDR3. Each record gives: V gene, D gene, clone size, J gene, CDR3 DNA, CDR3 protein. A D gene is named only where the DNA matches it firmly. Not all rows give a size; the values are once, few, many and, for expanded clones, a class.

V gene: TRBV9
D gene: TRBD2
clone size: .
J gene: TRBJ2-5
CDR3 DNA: TGTGCCAGCAGCGTAGGACTAGCGGGCCAGACCCAGTACTTC
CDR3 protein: CASSVGLAGQTQYF

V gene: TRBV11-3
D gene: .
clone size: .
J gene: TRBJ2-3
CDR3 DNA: TGTGCCAGCAGCTCGGGGGTAACTACTAGCACAGATACGCAGTATTTT
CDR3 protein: CASSSGVTTSTDTQYF

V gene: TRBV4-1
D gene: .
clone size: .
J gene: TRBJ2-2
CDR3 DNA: TGCGCCAGCAGCCTTAACCCCCTCCAGGGTTCTTTCACCGGGGAGCTGTTTTTT
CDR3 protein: CASSLNPLQGSFTGELFF

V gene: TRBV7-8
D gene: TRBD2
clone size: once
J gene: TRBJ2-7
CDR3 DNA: TGTGCCAGCAGTCAGGAGGAGCGGGGACTAACCTACGAGCAGTACTTC
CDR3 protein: CASSQEERGLTYEQYF

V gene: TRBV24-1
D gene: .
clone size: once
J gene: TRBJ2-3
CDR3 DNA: TGTGCCACCAGTGATCCAGGGGGCACAGATACGCAGTATTTT
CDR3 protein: CATSDPGGTDTQYF

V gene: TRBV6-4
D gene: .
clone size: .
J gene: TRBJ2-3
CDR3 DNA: TGTGCCAGCAGTGAGAGTGGAGATACGCAGTATTTT
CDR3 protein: CASSESGDTQYF

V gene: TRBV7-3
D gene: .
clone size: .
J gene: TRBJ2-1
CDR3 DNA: TGTGCCAGCAGCTTGGGGATTTTGGGGGCGCAGTCCAATGAGCAGTTCTTC
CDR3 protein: CASSLGILGAQSNEQFF

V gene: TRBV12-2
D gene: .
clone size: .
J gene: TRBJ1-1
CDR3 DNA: TGTGCAAGTCGCTTCAGTCTCCTTGGGGGCAGGGCTTTCTTT
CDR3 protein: CASRFSLLGGRAFF

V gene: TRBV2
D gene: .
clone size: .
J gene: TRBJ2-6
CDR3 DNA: TGTGCCAGCATTTTAGACTCTGGGGCCAACGTCCTGACTTTC
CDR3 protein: CASILDSGANVLTF

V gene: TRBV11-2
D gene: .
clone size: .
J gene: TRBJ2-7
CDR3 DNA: TGTGCCAGCAGCTTAGGGGCAGTCCCCTACGAGCAGTACTTC
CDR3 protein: CASSLGAVPYEQYF

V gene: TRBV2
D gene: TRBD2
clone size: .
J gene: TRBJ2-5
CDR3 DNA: TGTGCCAGCAGTGCCCGTCGAGGGAGGGAAGAGACCCAGTACTTC
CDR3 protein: CASSARRGREETQYF

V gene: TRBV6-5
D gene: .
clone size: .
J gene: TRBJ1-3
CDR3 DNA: TGTGCCAGCAGTTATACATCAGCGCCCTCTGGAAACACCATATATTTT
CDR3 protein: CASSYTSAPSGNTIYF

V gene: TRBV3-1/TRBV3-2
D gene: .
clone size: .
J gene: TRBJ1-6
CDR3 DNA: TGTGCCAGCAGCCAGCCGGACGGGACCCTCCACTTT
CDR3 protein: CASSQPDGTLHF

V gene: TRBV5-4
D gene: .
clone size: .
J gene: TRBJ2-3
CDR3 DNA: TGTGCCAGCAGCAGTCAAGGAGGAGTAAATACGCAGTATTTT
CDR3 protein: CASSSQGGVNTQYF

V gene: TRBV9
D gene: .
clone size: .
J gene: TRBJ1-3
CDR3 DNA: TGTGCCAGCAGCGTTTACAGCTCTGGAAACACCATATATTTT
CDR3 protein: CASSVYSSGNTIYF

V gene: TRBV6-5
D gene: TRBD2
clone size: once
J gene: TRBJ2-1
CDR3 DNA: TGTGCCAGCAGTTTAAGGCGGGGGTTCGGTGAGCAGTTCTTC
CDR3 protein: CASSLRRGFGEQFF

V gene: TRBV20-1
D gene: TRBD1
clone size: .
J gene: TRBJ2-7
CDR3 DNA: TGCAGTGCTGGACAGGGTTCCGAGCAGTACTTC
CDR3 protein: CSAGQGSEQYF

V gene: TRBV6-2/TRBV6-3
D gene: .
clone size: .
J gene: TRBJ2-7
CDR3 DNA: TGTGCCAGCAGTTACTTGCTAGCCCTAACCTACGAGCAGTACTTC
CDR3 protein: CASSYLLALTYEQYF

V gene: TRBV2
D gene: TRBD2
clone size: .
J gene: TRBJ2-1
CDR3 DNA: TGTGCCAGCAGACCCGGACTAGCGGGTGGCTACAATGAGCAGTTCTTC
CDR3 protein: CASRPGLAGGYNEQFF

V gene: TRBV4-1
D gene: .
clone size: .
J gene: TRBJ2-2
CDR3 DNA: TGCGCCAGCAGAGGAGGGCCCGGCACCGGGGAGCTGTTTTTT
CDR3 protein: CASRGGPGTGELFF

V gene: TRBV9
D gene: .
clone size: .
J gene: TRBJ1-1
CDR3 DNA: TGTGCCAGCAGCGTCAGCCCCCAGGCCAGGGACACTGAAGCTTTCTTT
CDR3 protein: CASSVSPQARDTEAFF

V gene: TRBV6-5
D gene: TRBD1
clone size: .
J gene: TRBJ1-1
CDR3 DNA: TGTGCCAGCAGTTACTCGACAGGGGTCCCCGAAGCTTTCTTT
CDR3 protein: CASSYSTGVPEAFF

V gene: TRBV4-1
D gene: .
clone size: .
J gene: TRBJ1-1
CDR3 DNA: TGCGCCAGCAGCTTGGTGGAGGGGCCCGCTGAAGCTTTCTTT
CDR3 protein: CASSLVEGPAEAFF

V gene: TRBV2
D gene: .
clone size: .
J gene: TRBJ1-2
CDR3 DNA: TGTGCCAGCAGTCTTAGATCGGGTAACTATGGCTACACCTTC
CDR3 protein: CASSLRSGNYGYTF

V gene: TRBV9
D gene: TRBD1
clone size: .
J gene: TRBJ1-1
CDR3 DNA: TGTGCCAGCAGCTCGTTAGACAGGGTGGATTTT
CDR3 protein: CASSSLDRVDF

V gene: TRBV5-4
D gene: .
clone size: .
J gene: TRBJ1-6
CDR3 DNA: TGTGCCAGCAGCTTGGTCGGGGGATTGGATTCACCCCTCCACTTT
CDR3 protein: CASSLVGGLDSPLHF

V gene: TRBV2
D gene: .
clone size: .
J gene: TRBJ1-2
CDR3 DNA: TGTGCCAGCAGTGTGGCCAACTATGGCTACACCTTC
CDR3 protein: CASSVANYGYTF

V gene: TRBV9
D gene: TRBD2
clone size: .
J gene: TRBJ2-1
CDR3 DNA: TGTGCCAGCAGCGGAGCCGCCTTAGCGGGGGGGCTTTCTGAGCAGTTCTTC
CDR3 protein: CASSGAALAGGLSEQFF

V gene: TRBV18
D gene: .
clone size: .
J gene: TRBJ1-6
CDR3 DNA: TGTGCCAGCTCTCCAGGAGGCCCATCACCCCTCCACTTT
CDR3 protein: CASSPGGPSPLHF

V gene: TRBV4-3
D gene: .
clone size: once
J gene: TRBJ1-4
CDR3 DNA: TGCGCCACCGACAGCGGGTCTAGGGAGGCAACTAATGAAAAACTGTTTTTT
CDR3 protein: CATDSGSREATNEKLFF

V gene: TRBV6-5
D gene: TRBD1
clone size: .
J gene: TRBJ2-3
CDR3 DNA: TGTGCCAGGGACAGGGTAAGCACAGATACGCAGTATTTT
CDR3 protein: CARDRVSTDTQYF

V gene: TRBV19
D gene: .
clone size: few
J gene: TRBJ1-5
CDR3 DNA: TGTGCCAGTAGTCGTGTTTATCAGCCCCAGCATTTT
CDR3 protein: CASSRVYQPQHF

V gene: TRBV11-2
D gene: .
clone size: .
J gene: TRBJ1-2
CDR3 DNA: TGTGCCAGCAGCTTAGACAAAAACTATGGCTACACCTTC
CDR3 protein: CASSLDKNYGYTF

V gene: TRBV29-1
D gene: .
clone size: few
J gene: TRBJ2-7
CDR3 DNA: TGCAGCGTTGGTGACAGCTACGAGCAGTACTTC
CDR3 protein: CSVGDSYEQYF

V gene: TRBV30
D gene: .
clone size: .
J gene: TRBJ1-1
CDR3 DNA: TGTGCCTGGAGTGAGAACATGAACACTGAAGCTTTCTTT
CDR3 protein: CAWSENMNTEAFF

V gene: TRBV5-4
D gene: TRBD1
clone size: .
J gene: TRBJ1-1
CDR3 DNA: TGTGCCAGCAGCTTGAGAGGGGGCGCGAACACTGAAGCTTTCTTT
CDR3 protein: CASSLRGGANTEAFF

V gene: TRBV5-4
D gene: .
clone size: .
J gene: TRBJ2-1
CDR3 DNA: TGTGCCAGCAGCTTGGGAGGTTCCCTTCCCTACAATGAGCAGTTCTTC
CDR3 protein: CASSLGGSLPYNEQFF

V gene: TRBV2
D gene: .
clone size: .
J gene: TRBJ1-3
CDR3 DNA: TGTGCCAGCAGCAACTCGGGCTCTGGAAACACCATATATTTT
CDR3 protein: CASSNSGSGNTIYF

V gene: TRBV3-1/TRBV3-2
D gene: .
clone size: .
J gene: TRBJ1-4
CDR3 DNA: TGTGCCAGCAGCCTCCGGACAGATAATGAAAAACTGTTTTTT
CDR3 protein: CASSLRTDNEKLFF

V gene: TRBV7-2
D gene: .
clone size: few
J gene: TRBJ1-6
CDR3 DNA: TGTGCCAGCAGCTTAGTTCAGAATTCACCCCTCCACTTT
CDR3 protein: CASSLVQNSPLHF

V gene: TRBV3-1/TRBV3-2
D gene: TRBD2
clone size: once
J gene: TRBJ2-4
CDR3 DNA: TGTGCCAGCAGCCAAGTACTGCGGCTAGCGGGGGAGCTAGCCAAAAACATTCAGTACTTC
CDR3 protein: CASSQVLRLAGELAKNIQYF

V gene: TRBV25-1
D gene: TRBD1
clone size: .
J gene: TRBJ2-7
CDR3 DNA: TGTGCCAGCAGTACCGGGACAGTCATCTCCTACGAGCAGTACTTC
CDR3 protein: CASSTGTVISYEQYF

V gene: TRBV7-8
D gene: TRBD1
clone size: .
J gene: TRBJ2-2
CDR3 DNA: TGTGCCAGCAGCTTAAGGGACAGGGTGGACACCGGGGAGCTGTTTTTT
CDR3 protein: CASSLRDRVDTGELFF

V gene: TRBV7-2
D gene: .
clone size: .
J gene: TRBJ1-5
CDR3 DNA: TGTGCCAGCAGCTTACAGAAAAATCAGCCCCAGCATTTT
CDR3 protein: CASSLQKNQPQHF

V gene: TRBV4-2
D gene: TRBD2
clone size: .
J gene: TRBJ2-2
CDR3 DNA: TGTGCCAGCAGCCAGGCATCTAGCGGGGCGAACACCGGGGAGCTGTTTTTT
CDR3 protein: CASSQASSGANTGELFF

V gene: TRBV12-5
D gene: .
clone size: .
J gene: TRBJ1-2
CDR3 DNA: TGTGCTAGTGGTGTCACAGGGAACTATGGCTACACCTTC
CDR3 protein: CASGVTGNYGYTF

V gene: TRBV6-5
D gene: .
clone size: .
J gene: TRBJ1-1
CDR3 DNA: TGTGCCAGCAGTCCTACAGGGTTTACGAACACTGAAGCTTTCTTT
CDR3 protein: CASSPTGFTNTEAFF

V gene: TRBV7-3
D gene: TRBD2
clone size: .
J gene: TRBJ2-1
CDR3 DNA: TGTGCCAGCAGCTTAACCGCTAGCGGGGGGGATGAGCAGTTCTTC
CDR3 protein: CASSLTASGGDEQFF

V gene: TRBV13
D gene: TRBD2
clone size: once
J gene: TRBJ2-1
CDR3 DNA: TGTGCCAGCAGCCTCAAGCGGGGGGGCCGAGGCAATGAGCAGTTCTTC
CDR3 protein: CASSLKRGGRGNEQFF

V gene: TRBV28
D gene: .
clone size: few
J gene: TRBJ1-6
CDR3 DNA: TGTGCGACAAAAGAGAGCTCCTATAATTCACCCCTCCACTTT
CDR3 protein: CATKESSYNSPLHF

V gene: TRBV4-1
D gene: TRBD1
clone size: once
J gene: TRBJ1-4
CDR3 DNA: TGCGCCAGCAGCTCGGGACAGCTTAATGAAAAACTGTTTTTT
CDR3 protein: CASSSGQLNEKLFF

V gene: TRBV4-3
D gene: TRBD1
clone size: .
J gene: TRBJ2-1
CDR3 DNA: TGCGCCAGCAGCCAAGATCCTTCATGGACAGGGGACAATGAGCAGTTCTTC
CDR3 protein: CASSQDPSWTGDNEQFF

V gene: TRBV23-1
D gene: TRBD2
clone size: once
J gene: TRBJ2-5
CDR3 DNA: TGCGCCAGCAGCCCGGGGGGGCAACAAGAGACCCAGTACTTC
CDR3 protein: CASSPGGQQETQYF

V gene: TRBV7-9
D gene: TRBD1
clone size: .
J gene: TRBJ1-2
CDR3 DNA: TGTGCCAGCAGCTCCCTGGACAGGGTTTGGTATGGCTACACCTTC
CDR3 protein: CASSSLDRVWYGYTF